Following are 21 T cell receptor beta chains from one sample sequenced in a study of shared clonotypes between healthy human individuals. Measured with immunoSEQ multiplex PCR; TCRdb has only the in-frame clones, and not every one. The table shows over 750,000 clones, with roughly 96% occurring only once. Naive CD8 populations comprised CD45RO-negative cells positively selected for CCR7, excluding terminally differentiated effector memory CD45RA+ cells. Sequenced material: naive CD8+ T cells sorted from blood. These TCRs come from a man aged 25 to 45 in good health.

The V gene is TRBV4-3, the J gene TRBJ2-3, with a possible D match to TRBD2 (6 bases). Trimming removed 0 bases from V and 0 bases from J, with 13 bases in between. This CDR3 comprises 17 residues. The V gene's germline CDR1 is LGHNA and CDR2 YSLEER. The CDR3: CASSQDSREPSTDTQYF. CDR3 sequence (DNA): TGCGCCAGCAGCCAAGACTCCCGGGAGCCGAGCACAGATACGCAGTATTTT.

The chain employs TRBV28 and TRBJ2-7; 9 bases fit TRBD1. The J segment lost 3 bases and the V segment lost 5 bases, leaving 5 bases of the junction unmatched. The CDR3 is 14 residues long. Per germline, CDR1 MDHEN and CDR2 SYDVKM. The CDR3 is CASSHRDRVYEQYF. The CDR3 nucleotides are TGTGCCAGCAGTCACCGGGACAGGGTCTACGAGCAGTACTTC. Looking up the rest from reference TRBV28 and TRBJ2-7 gives the full variable domain: DVKVTQSSRYLVKRTGEKVFLECVQDMDHENMFWYRQDPGLGLRLIYFSYDVKMKEKGDIPEGYSVSREKKERFSLILESASTNQTSMYLCASSHRDRVYEQYFGPGTRLTVT.

V and J are TRBV7-9 and TRBJ2-7; D possibly corresponds to TRBD1 (5 bases). The CDR3 is 15 amino acids. Germline loops: CDR1 SEHNR, CDR2 FQNEAQ (reference sequence). The V end lost 2 bases, the J end lost 5 bases, and 16 bases lay between the germline ends. CDR3 sequence: CASSLYPGYIHEQYF. As DNA, the CDR3 is TGTGCCAGCAGCTTATATCCAGGGTATATCCACGAGCAGTACTTC.

The chain joins TRBV7-2 to TRBJ1-4; 7 nucleotides line up with TRBD1. The CDR3 runs 17 residues. Germline CDR1 SGHTA, CDR2 FQGNSA. Trimming at V came to 1 base and at J to 8 bases, leaving 13 bases not matched to a gene. The CDR3 DNA reads TGTGCCAGCAGCTTAGGAACGGGGTACAGGGGAGGCGAAAAACTGTTTTTT. Translated, it gives CASSLGTGYRGGEKLFF.

The chain links TRBV29-1 to TRBJ2-1, with 12 bases identical to TRBD2. Per the germline V gene, CDR1 is SQVTM and CDR2 is ANQGSEA. J was trimmed by 4 bases and V by 1 base; bases with no gene match: 11. This CDR3 comprises 18 residues. This CDR3 is CSVEGTSGMSPTYNEQFF. The CDR3 nucleotides are TGCAGCGTTGAAGGGACTAGCGGGATGTCCCCAACTTACAATGAGCAGTTCTTC.

The chain joins TRBV10-3 to TRBJ2-7, with 7 bases aligning to TRBD2. The CDR3 is 14 residues long. V was pared by 5 bases and J by 0 bases, with 4 bases of the junction left unmatched. Germline V CDR1 and CDR2: ENHRY, SYGVKD. CDR3 bases: TGTGCCATCAGTCCGAGCGGGATCTCCTACGAGCAGTACTTC. This codes for CAISPSGISYEQYF.

The rearrangement uses TRBV5-4 and TRBJ2-7; 10 bases map to TRBD2. The V segment lost 4 bases and the J segment 4 bases; nucleotides outside the gene matches: 8. This CDR3 comprises 15 residues. CDR1 and CDR2 (germline): SGHNT, YYREEE (reference sequence). CDR3 nucleotides: TGTGCCAGCAGCCCGGACCTAGCGGGAGTTTACGAGCAGTACTTC. Translated, it gives CASSPDLAGVYEQYF.

The gene calls are TRBV2 and TRBJ1-1; a possible D gene is TRBD1 (6 bases). Trimming removed 7 bases at V and 4 bases at J, with 10 bases between. The CDR3 totals 12 residues. The germline CDR1 and CDR2 sequences are SNHLY and FYNNEI. The CDR3 DNA follows: TGTGCCAGCAAACAGGGCGGCACTGAAGCTTTCTTT. This codes for CASKQGGTEAFF.

This clone has a handful of counts. This sequence joins TRBV6-5 and TRBJ1-4; the D is unclear. Germline loops: CDR1 MNHEY, CDR2 SVGAGI. The CDR3 spans 15 residues. V lost 2 bases and J lost 0, with 7 bases in between. Here the CDR3 reads CASSYRFATNEKLFF. The CDR3 DNA sequence: TGTGCCAGCAGTTACAGGTTCGCAACTAATGAAAAACTGTTTTTT.

This clone appeared a single time. The chain links TRBV11-2 to TRBJ2-3; D call uncertain. V lost 6 bases to trimming and J lost 1 base, with 17 bases between them. Germline V gene lookup returns CDR1 SGHAT and CDR2 FQNNGV. This CDR3 region has 16 residues. The CDR3 DNA is TGTGCCAGCAGTTCACCCCTTAGCTCCGGCACAGATACGCAGTATTTT. Translating gives CASSSPLSSGTDTQYF. The full variable domain, its missing parts supplied by reference TRBV11-2 and TRBJ2-3, is EAGVAQSPRYKIIEKRQSVAFWCNPISGHATLYWYQQILGQGPKLLIQFQNNGVVDDSQLPKDRFSAERLKGVDSTLKIQPAKLEDSAVYLCASSSPLSSGTDTQYFGPGTRLTVL.

CDR3 sequence reads: CASIGGATEAFF. The CDR3 region has the DNA TGTGCCAGTATTGGGGGGGCGACTGAAGCTTTCTTT. The rearrangement joins TRBV19 to TRBJ1-1; a weak D match, TRBD1 (6 bases). V lost 7 bases and J 5 bases, leaving 11 bases between the germline ends. The CDR3 is 12 amino acids. Germline V gene data show CDR1 as LNHDA and CDR2 as SQIVND (reference sequence). The full variable domain, with the rest looked up from reference TRBV19 and TRBJ1-1, is DGGITQSPKYLFRKEGQNVTLSCEQNLNHDAMYWYRQDPGQGLRLIYYSQIVNDFQKGDIAEGYSVSREKKESFPLTVTSAQKNPTAFYLCASIGGATEAFFGQGTRLTVV.

The V call is TRBV11-2, the J call TRBJ2-7, with 9 bases lining up with TRBD1. Losses at the gene ends were 3 bases for V and 6 bases for J; bases not matched to a gene: 9. The CDR3 has 15 amino acids. Germline V lookup: CDR1 SGHAT, CDR2 FQNNGV. CDR3 DNA: TGTGCCAGCAGCTTGCCCCCGGGACAGGGACCCGAGCAGTACTTC. It yields the protein CASSLPPGQGPEQYF.

This chain links TRBV27 with TRBJ2-1, with D uncertain. Deletions cut 6 bases from V and 2 bases from J, with 14 bases between. The germline V gene encodes CDR1 MNHEY and CDR2 SMNVEV (reference sequence). This CDR3 spans 15 amino acids. The CDR3 region is CASRGAARTYNEQFF. CDR3 nucleotide sequence: TGTGCCAGCAGGGGTGCGGCGAGAACCTACAATGAGCAGTTCTTC.

As for this clone: This sample also contains other DNA sequences that code for the same CDR3. The rearrangement links TRBV9 to TRBJ2-7; D is possibly TRBD2 (5 bases). This CDR3 is built from 11 residues. V was clipped by 2 bases and J by 5 bases, with 5 bases between them. Germline V gene sequence: CDR1 SGDLS, CDR2 YYNGEE. CDR3: CASSVGNEQYF. CDR3 DNA: TGTGCCAGCAGCGTCGGGAACGAGCAGTACTTC.

The chain links TRBV7-8 to TRBJ1-5; no clear D. V dropped 1 base and J dropped 3 bases, with 10 bases sitting between them. Germline CDR1 SGHVS, CDR2 FQNEAQ. The CDR3 covers 15 residues. CDR3 coding DNA: TGTGCCAGCAGCTTAGGGCAGGTACTCAATCAGCCCCAGCATTTT. Translated: CASSLGQVLNQPQHF.

The rearrangement joins TRBV4-1 to TRBJ2-7; weak D call: TRBD1 (5 bases). CDR3 length: 14 amino acids. Germline V gives CDR1 MGHRA, CDR2 YSYEKL. The V end lost 3 bases, the J end lost 5 bases, and 14 bases lay between the germline ends. CDR3 in amino acids: CASSQYTGYDEQYF. DNA for the CDR3: TGCGCCAGCAGCCAGTACACAGGTTACGACGAGCAGTACTTC.

The genes are TRBV4-2 and TRBJ2-1; 8 nucleotides agree with TRBD2. CDR1 and CDR2 (germline): LGHNA, YNFKEQ. This CDR3 spans 14 amino acids. V shed 0 bases, J shed 12 bases, and the junction held 7 bases outside the gene matches. For the CDR3, the DNA is TGTGCCAGCAGCCAAGAAGACTCCGGGACTAGGCAGTTCTTC. This gives the protein CASSQEDSGTRQFF.

The gene calls are TRBV21-1 and TRBJ2-7; whether TRBD1, the table's D call, matches the DNA was not checked. TRBV21-1 constitutes a pseudogene. The CDR3 contains 15 residues. The CDR3, as DNA: TGTGCCAGCAGCGCCGGGACAGGGGGTACCTACGAGCAGTACTTC. Its protein is CASSAGTGGTYEQYF.

This clone was observed once. The V call is TRBV27, the J call TRBJ2-7; 9 bases are shared with TRBD1. There are 16 residues in the CDR3. From germline, CDR1 is MNHEY and CDR2 SMNVEV (reference sequence). The V and J ends lost 2 bases and 0 bases, in that order; junction bases with no gene match: 5. The CDR3 region is CASSLTGTGYSYEQYF. The CDR3, as DNA: TGTGCCAGCAGTTTAACCGGGACAGGGTACTCCTACGAGCAGTACTTC.

This clone was counted a single time. V usage is TRBV27 and J usage is TRBJ1-4; D remains ambiguous. The germline V and J ends were trimmed by 4 bases and 7 bases, with 16 bases remaining between them. The length of the CDR3 is 15 residues. Germline V gene lookup returns CDR1 MNHEY and CDR2 SMNVEV (reference sequence). This chain's CDR3 is CASSSPFQGREKLFF. As DNA, the CDR3 is TGTGCCAGCAGTTCCCCTTTCCAAGGTCGTGAAAAACTGTTTTTT.

V gene TRBV7-9 combines with J gene TRBJ2-1, with 10 bases matching TRBD1. From germline, CDR1 is SEHNR and CDR2 FQNEAQ (reference sequence). This CDR3 spans 16 amino acids. The junction had 11 bases not matched to a gene; V was cut back by 5 bases and J by 7 bases. CDR3: CASSGTDRGRGNEQFF. The CDR3 region has the DNA TGTGCCAGCAGCGGAACCGACAGGGGGCGCGGGAATGAGCAGTTCTTC.